The 32 T cell receptor beta chains reported below all come from one sample, sequenced in a study of T cell repertoires in cytomegalovirus infection. MiXCR, applied by TCRdb to the reads, yields one record per CDR3 protein. The sample includes 120,000 to 150,000 distinct CDR3 sequences, about 6% of them seen just once. The sequenced sample was PBMCs. The source is a human donor in good health (CMV status not recorded). Some clones in this sample may be carry-over from other donors' samples.

This clonotype was counted at least ten times. V gene TRBV28 combines with J gene TRBJ1-2, with 12 bases identical to TRBD1. The CDR3 consists of 16 residues. After removal of 4 bases from V and 7 bases from J, the junction contained 10 bases not matched to a gene. From germline, CDR1 is MDHEN and CDR2 SYDVKM. The CDR3 loop reads CASSSSWDRGQGGYTF. The CDR3 DNA reads TGTGCCAGCAGTTCGAGCTGGGACAGGGGGCAAGGTGGCTACACCTTC.

This clonotype was detected many times. This chain uses TRBV7-2 with TRBJ2-3; 11 nucleotides match TRBD2. Looked up from germline, CDR1 is SGHTA and CDR2 is FQGNSA. V gave up 6 bases and J gave up 4 bases; unmatched junction bases: 3. The CDR3 is 14 amino acids. The CDR3 coding sequence is TGTGCCAGCAGTACTAGCGGGGGTGCAGATACGCAGTATTTT. This sequence encodes CASSTSGGADTQYF.

This clonotype has ten or more counts. The chain links TRBV7-2 to TRBJ1-1; weak D call: TRBD1 (5 bases). Deletions cut 4 bases from V and 4 bases from J, with 13 bases between. There are 14 residues in the CDR3. The germline CDR1 and CDR2 sequences are SGHTA and FQGNSA. CDR3 sequence reads: CASSSRQGGTEAFF. As DNA, the CDR3 is TGTGCCAGCAGCTCCCGGCAGGGAGGCACTGAAGCTTTCTTT.

This clonotype was seen ten or more times. The chain combines TRBV7-2 with TRBJ2-3; 12 positions match TRBD2. Per germline, CDR1 SGHTA and CDR2 FQGNSA. This CDR3 is 16 amino acids long. After removal of 4 bases from V and 2 bases from J, the junction contained 4 bases not matched to a gene. The CDR3, as DNA: TGTGCCAGCAGCTCACTAGCGGGGGGTTACACAGATACGCAGTATTTT. Translation gives CASSSLAGGYTDTQYF.

There are a few counts of this clonotype. The chain combines TRBV20-1 with TRBJ2-3; 10 bases are shared with TRBD1. Germline values: CDR1 DFQATT, CDR2 SNEGSKA (reference sequence). The CDR3 totals 14 residues. J gave up 5 bases and V 8 bases, and 10 bases lay outside the gene matches. The CDR3 DNA reads as TGCAGTACAACGGGGACAGGGGTGGGAGATACGCAGTATTTT. It encodes CSTTGTGVGDTQYF.

This chain connects TRBV12-3 or TRBV12-4 to TRBJ1-1; D is ambiguous. The V end lost 3 bases, the J end lost 2 bases, and 7 bases lay between the germline ends. The CDR3 is 13 residues long. CDR3 residues: CASSLYQNTEAFF. The CDR3 bases are TGTGCCAGCAGTTTGTACCAAAACACTGAAGCTTTCTTT.

This clonotype has ten or more counts. This chain joins TRBV27 and TRBJ1-4, with D unresolved. Germline values: CDR1 MNHEY, CDR2 SMNVEV (reference sequence). The CDR3 totals 11 residues. Trimming left V 7 bases short and J 7 bases short, with 7 bases between. CDR3 loop: CASISSEKLFF. As DNA, the CDR3 is TGTGCCAGCATCTCGAGTGAAAAACTGTTTTTT.

The chain employs TRBV20-1 and TRBJ1-6; D unresolved. CDR3 length: 15 amino acids. Germline CDR1 and CDR2: DFQATT and SNEGSKA (reference sequence). Trimming removed 6 bases at V and 7 bases at J, with 19 bases between. The CDR3 DNA follows: TGCAGTGCAGCCAGGATAGGTTCTTGGAATTCACCCCTCCACTTT. As protein: CSAARIGSWNSPLHF.

Many counts were recorded for this clonotype. The chain recombines TRBV12-3 or TRBV12-4 with TRBJ1-4; D remains unclear. V was shortened by 5 bases and J by 8 bases, with 21 bases between the two germline ends. The CDR3 consists of 16 residues. CDR3 nucleotides: TGTGCCAGCAGTAATGTGAAGTCAGGCGGTTCCGAAAAACTGTTTTTT. Encoded protein: CASSNVKSGGSEKLFF.

The chain has TRBV6-5 and TRBJ1-1; D is possibly TRBD1 (5 bases). Trimming took 0 bases from V and 7 from J, leaving 15 bases between them. Germline CDR1 MNHEY, CDR2 SVGAGI. The CDR3 consists of 15 residues. The CDR3 DNA reads TGTGCCAGCAGTTACTCTGGGCCCATTAGGGGTGAAGCTTTCTTT. Residues: CASSYSGPIRGEAFF.

The gene calls are TRBV15 and TRBJ1-5; TRBD1 matches 10 bases. The germline CDR1 and CDR2 sequences are LNHNV and YYDKDF (reference sequence). J was trimmed by 5 bases and V by 1 base; bases with no gene match: 2. This CDR3 region has 15 residues. CDR3 loop: CATSRGQGADQPQHF. The CDR3 DNA is TGTGCCACCAGCAGAGGACAGGGGGCTGATCAGCCCCAGCATTTT.

This clonotype has a count of ten or more. Here the CDR3 DNA reads TGTGCCAGCAGACGCCTAACGAATGGCTACACCTTC. Protein sequence: CASRRLTNGYTF. The rearrangement uses TRBV28 and TRBJ1-2; D unresolved. V was shortened by 6 bases and J by 6 bases, with 11 bases between the two germline ends. There are 12 residues in the CDR3. Germline V lookup: CDR1 MDHEN, CDR2 SYDVKM.

The chain uses TRBV11-3 and TRBJ1-1; the match to TRBD1 covers 8 bases. The germline gives CDR1 SGHNT, CDR2 YENEEA. V shed 1 base, J shed 10 bases, and the junction held 14 bases outside the gene matches. The CDR3 spans 16 residues. Here the CDR3 reads CASSLGSGQGPEIAFF. The CDR3 bases are TGTGCCAGCAGCTTAGGGTCTGGACAGGGACCTGAAATAGCTTTCTTT.

This clonotype was counted ten times or more. The chain couples TRBV7-2 to TRBJ2-2; D not resolved. Trimming cost V 5 bases and J 1 base, with 8 bases left between them. The CDR3 length is 14 residues. The germline gives CDR1 SGHTA, CDR2 FQGNSA. CDR3 loop: CASSPSWNTGELFF. CDR3 nucleotide sequence: TGTGCCAGCAGCCCATCCTGGAACACCGGGGAGCTGTTTTTT.

This clonotype occurred many times. This chain joins TRBV7-8 and TRBJ1-2, with D hard to call. The CDR3 contains 15 residues. The germline V gene encodes CDR1 SGHVS and CDR2 FQNEAQ. The V and J ends lost 6 bases and 5 bases respectively, with 19 bases between them. CDR3 residues: CASSHSSRGGYGYTF. The DNA of the CDR3 is TGTGCCAGCAGTCATTCCTCGAGAGGAGGTTATGGCTACACCTTC. The entire variable domain, with the rest obtained from reference TRBV7-8 and TRBJ1-2, is as follows: GAGVSQSPRYKVAKRGQDVALRCDPISGHVSLFWYQQALGQGPEFLTYFQNEAQLDKSGLPSDRFFAERPEGSVSTLKIQRTQQEDSAVYLCASSHSSRGGYGYTFGSGTRLTVV.

This clonotype was recorded a few times. The chain couples TRBV6-1 to TRBJ2-1, with D perhaps matching TRBD2 (5 bases). Trimming removed 1 base from V and 10 bases from J, with 11 bases in between. The CDR3 length is 13 residues. Per germline, CDR1 MNHNS and CDR2 SASEGT. CDR3 bases: TGTGCCAGCAGTGAAGAGAGGGTGGGCGAGCAGTTCTTC. Protein product: CASSEERVGEQFF.

This clonotype was found many times. The chain recombines TRBV18 with TRBJ2-3, with 8 bases fitting TRBD2. The germline gives CDR1 KGHSH, CDR2 LQKENI. J lost 5 bases, V lost 4 bases, and 5 bases had no gene match. This CDR3 is built from 14 residues. CDR3 residues: CASSLGLAGDTQYF. The CDR3 nucleotides are TGTGCCAGCTCACTCGGACTAGCCGGAGATACGCAGTATTTT.

The genes are TRBV7-2 and TRBJ2-3; D possibly matches TRBD1 or TRBD2 (5 bases each). This CDR3 is built from 14 residues. V lost 6 bases and J 2 bases, leaving 12 bases between the germline ends. Looked up from germline, CDR1 is SGHTA and CDR2 is FQGNSA. CDR3 loop: CASSRRGDTDTQYF. The CDR3 region has the DNA TGTGCCAGCAGTCGACGGGGCGACACAGATACGCAGTATTTT. Complete variable domain (other parts from reference TRBV7-2 and TRBJ2-3): GAGVSQSPSNKVTEKGKDVELRCDPISGHTALYWYRQSLGQGLEFLIYFQGNSAPDKSGLPSDRFSAERTGGSVSTLTIQRTQQEDSAVYLCASSRRGDTDTQYFGPGTRLTVL.

This clonotype was observed many times. The CDR3 region has the DNA TGTGCCAGCAGCGGCCCCGACAGGGGGCCCTATGGCTACACCTTC. Translated: CASSGPDRGPYGYTF. This sequence joins TRBV4-2 and TRBJ1-2; TRBD1 matches at 10 bases. The CDR3 spans 15 residues. Germline V gene lookup returns CDR1 LGHNA and CDR2 YNFKEQ. Trimming took 5 bases from V and 4 from J; bases not matched to a gene: 7.

This clonotype occurred many times. The chain has TRBV7-3 and TRBJ2-1, with 9 bases fitting TRBD1. Germline V lookup: CDR1 SGHTA, CDR2 FQGTGA. The CDR3 totals 13 residues. V lost 4 bases to trimming and J lost 9 bases; unmatched junction nucleotides: 4. The CDR3 loop is CASSWTGDSEQFF. The CDR3, as DNA: TGTGCCAGCAGCTGGACAGGGGATAGTGAGCAGTTCTTC. Looking up the rest from reference TRBV7-3 and TRBJ2-1 gives the full variable domain: GAGVSQTPSNKVTEKGKYVELRCDPISGHTALYWYRQSLGQGPEFLIYFQGTGAADDSGLPNDRFFAVRPEGSVSTLKIQRTERGDSAVYLCASSWTGDSEQFFGPGTRLTVL.

This clonotype occurred many times. The chain uses TRBV7-3 and TRBJ2-2; D call uncertain. V was shortened by 5 bases and J by 1 base, with 14 bases between the two germline ends. Germline assignment: CDR1 SGHTA and CDR2 FQGTGA. CDR3 length equals 16 residues. CDR3 amino acids: CASSLSGPRNTGELFF. DNA of the CDR3: TGTGCCAGCAGCCTCTCCGGGCCCCGGAACACCGGGGAGCTGTTTTTT.

This clonotype was detected many times. The chain recombines TRBV6-2 or TRBV6-3 with TRBJ1-1, with D unresolved. This CDR3 comprises 17 residues. V lost 2 bases to trimming and J lost 0 bases, with 16 bases between them. Germline loops: CDR1 MNHEY, CDR2 SVGEGT. In DNA form, the CDR3 reads TGTGCCAGCAGTTACCCTCCGGGAGGCCCCATGAACACTGAAGCTTTCTTT. Protein product: CASSYPPGGPMNTEAFF.

This chain joins TRBV7-9 and TRBJ1-4, with D uncertain. The germline gives CDR1 SEHNR, CDR2 FQNEAQ (reference sequence). The V and J ends lost 5 bases and 1 base respectively, with 11 bases between them. The CDR3 has 15 amino acids. For the CDR3, the DNA is TGTGCCAGCAGCACCTTCCGGGAAACTAATGAAAAACTGTTTTTT. This translates into CASSTFRETNEKLFF.

This clonotype was seen at least ten times. The chain has TRBV7-2 and TRBJ2-3, with D perhaps TRBD2 (6 bases). V lost 6 bases, J lost 10 bases, and 17 bases lay in between. From germline, CDR1 is SGHTA and CDR2 FQGNSA. This CDR3 is built from 13 residues. CDR3 sequence reads: CASSRLVSQSQYF. Written as DNA, the CDR3 is TGTGCCAGCAGTCGACTAGTATCCCAATCGCAGTATTTT.

The chain couples TRBV20-1 to TRBJ1-6; D remains unclear. Germline CDR1 and CDR2: DFQATT and SNEGSKA (reference sequence). The CDR3 extends over 16 amino acids. The V end was cut by 0 bases, the J end by 4 bases, with 13 bases between. The CDR3 nucleotides read TGCAGTGCTAGAGATCGTGGAGGAGGGTATAATTCACCCCTCCACTTT. It specifies CSARDRGGGYNSPLHF.

This clonotype was detected only a few times. This rearrangement joins TRBV12-3 or TRBV12-4 to TRBJ2-1; 10 bases match TRBD2. This CDR3 region has 15 residues. Trimming at V came to 6 bases and at J to 7 bases, leaving 9 bases not matched to a gene. This chain's CDR3 is CASRRSGGAWNEQFF. The CDR3 DNA follows: TGTGCCAGCAGGAGAAGCGGGGGGGCGTGGAATGAGCAGTTCTTC.

This clonotype was observed a handful of times. This chain joins TRBV6-6 and TRBJ1-3, with D maybe TRBD1 (6 bases). This CDR3 is 14 amino acids long. The V and J ends lost 10 bases and 0 bases respectively, with 13 bases between them. CDR1 and CDR2 (germline): MNHNY, SVGAGI (reference sequence). CDR3 residues: CANSQGGSGNTIYF. The CDR3 DNA reads as TGTGCCAACTCACAGGGAGGCTCTGGAAACACCATATATTTT.

This clonotype was found a few times. The chain joins TRBV5-4 to TRBJ1-5; possibly TRBD1 for D (5 bases). Per germline, CDR1 SGHNT and CDR2 YYREEE (reference sequence). The V end was cut by 4 bases, the J end by 5 bases, with 16 bases between. The CDR3 covers 15 residues. CDR3 sequence: CASSREPGGDQPQHF. DNA for the CDR3: TGTGCCAGCAGCCGGGAACCGGGGGGTGATCAGCCCCAGCATTTT. The full variable domain, its missing parts supplied by reference TRBV5-4 and TRBJ1-5, is ETGVTQSPTHLIKTRGQQVTLRCSSQSGHNTVSWYQQALGQGPQFIFQYYREEENGRGNFPPRFSGLQFPNYSSELNVNALELDDSALYLCASSREPGGDQPQHFGDGTRLSIL.

The chain combines TRBV2 with TRBJ2-3; TRBD2 matches at 7 bases. The trim removed 11 bases at V and 1 base at J, leaving 6 bases unmatched. The CDR3 covers 13 residues. Germline CDR1 SNHLY, CDR2 FYNNEI. CDR3 DNA sequence: TGTGCCGGACGGGCGGGGGGCACAGATACGCAGTATTTT. Its translation: CAGRAGGTDTQYF.

This clonotype has ten or more counts. The chain has TRBV7-2 and TRBJ2-5, with TRBD2 as a possible D gene (7 bases). V was pared by 3 bases and J by 10 bases, with 21 bases between. The CDR3 has 15 residues. Germline V gene lookup returns CDR1 SGHTA and CDR2 FQGNSA. CDR3 in amino acids: CASSFPGHWEGGQYF. CDR3 sequence (DNA): TGTGCCAGCAGCTTCCCGGGACACTGGGAGGGTGGCCAGTACTTC.

With respect to this clonotype: A much larger clonotype is one base distant, so this may be a read error. The chain couples TRBV7-2 to TRBJ2-1; 9 bases line up with TRBD2. The CDR3 is 15 amino acids. Germline values: CDR1 SGHTA, CDR2 FQGNSA. Trimming cost V 6 bases and J 8 bases; bases outside gene matches: 11. CDR3 DNA: TGTGCCAGCAGGTTAATAGCGGGGGCGATAGATGAGCAGTTCTTC. Protein sequence: CASRLIAGAIDEQFF.

This clonotype was counted ten times or more. The genes are TRBV12-3 or TRBV12-4 and TRBJ2-5; 10 bases fit TRBD2. The V and J ends lost 8 bases and 2 bases, in that order; junction bases with no gene match: 5. This CDR3 is built from 14 residues. CDR3: CASSLAGVQETQYF. CDR3 coding DNA: TGTGCCAGCTCCCTAGCGGGGGTTCAAGAGACCCAGTACTTC.